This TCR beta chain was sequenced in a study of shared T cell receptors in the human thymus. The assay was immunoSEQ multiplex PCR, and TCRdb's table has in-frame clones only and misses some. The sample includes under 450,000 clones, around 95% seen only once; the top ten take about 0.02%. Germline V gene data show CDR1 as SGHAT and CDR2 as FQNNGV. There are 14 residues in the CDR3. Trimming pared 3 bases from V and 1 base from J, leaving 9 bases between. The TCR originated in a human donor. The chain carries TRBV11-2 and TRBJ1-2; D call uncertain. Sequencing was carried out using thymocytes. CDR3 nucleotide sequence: TGTGCCAGCAGCTTGAGCACCCATAACTATGGCTACACCTTC. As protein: CASSLSTHNYGYTF.